These T cell receptor beta chains were read from a single sample in a study of tumor-infiltrating lymphocytes in primary liver carcinoma. One entry per CDR3 protein results from TCRdb running MiXCR on the multiplex PCR reads. The table includes approximately 300,000 distinct CDR3 sequences, approximately 65% detected once. Material: peripheral blood. Receptor source: a man aged 40-49 years with primary liver carcinoma and hepatitis B virus infection. CDR3s include the opening cysteine and the closing phenylalanine or tryptophan. A D gene is named only where the DNA matches it firmly. Clone size, where shown, is once, few, many, or a class for clones that have expanded.

J gene: TRBJ2-1; D gene: TRBD2; V gene: TRBV5-1; clone size: once; CDR3 DNA: TGCGCCAGCAGCGTGGATAGACTAGCGGCCTACAATGAGCAGTTCTTC; CDR3 protein: CASSVDRLAAYNEQFF
J gene: TRBJ2-3; D gene: .; V gene: TRBV10-3; clone size: .; CDR3 DNA: TGTGCCATCGCAGAGGTTACAGATACGCAGTATTTT; CDR3 protein: CAIAEVTDTQYF
J gene: TRBJ2-3; D gene: .; V gene: TRBV7-9; clone size: .; CDR3 DNA: TGTGCCAGCAGCCACCCGAGGGGCGGGACGAACCAGAGCACAGATACGCAGTATTTT; CDR3 protein: CASSHPRGGTNQSTDTQYF
J gene: TRBJ2-5; D gene: TRBD1; V gene: TRBV6-2/TRBV6-3; clone size: many; CDR3 DNA: TGTGCCAGCACTTTAGGTCCCGGGACAGGAGAAGAGACCCAGTACTTC; CDR3 protein: CASTLGPGTGEETQYF
J gene: TRBJ2-7; D gene: .; V gene: TRBV28; clone size: few; CDR3 DNA: TGTGCCAGCAGTGGTGAGAGACGGTTTGCGACCTACGAGCAGTACTTC; CDR3 protein: CASSGERRFATYEQYF
J gene: TRBJ2-5; D gene: .; V gene: TRBV4-1; clone size: .; CDR3 DNA: TGCGCCAGCAGCCCATGCTCGGAACGGGAGGAGACCCAGTACTTC; CDR3 protein: CASSPCSEREETQYF
J gene: TRBJ2-4; D gene: TRBD1; V gene: TRBV6-2/TRBV6-3; clone size: once; CDR3 DNA: TGTGCCAGCAGTCCGACGACAGGGTCTGGTGTTGGGGCCAAAGACATTCAGTACTTC; CDR3 protein: CASSPTTGSGVGAKDIQYF
J gene: TRBJ1-4; D gene: .; V gene: TRBV29-1; clone size: .; CDR3 DNA: TGCGGCGTTGAGAAGGACGTTAATGAAAAACTGTTTTTT; CDR3 protein: CGVEKDVNEKLFF
J gene: TRBJ1-5; D gene: .; V gene: TRBV2; clone size: .; CDR3 DNA: TGTGCCAGCACACTTTATAGCAATCAGCCCCAGCATTTT; CDR3 protein: CASTLYSNQPQHF
J gene: TRBJ2-5; D gene: TRBD2; V gene: TRBV13; clone size: few; CDR3 DNA: TGTGCCAGCAGCTTACGGAGAGGACTAGCGGGTGGAGAGACCCAGTACTTC; CDR3 protein: CASSLRRGLAGGETQYF
J gene: TRBJ1-1; D gene: .; V gene: TRBV29-1; clone size: .; CDR3 DNA: TGCAGCGTCGAAGGTCCAGGACAGTGCACTGAAGCTTTCTTT; CDR3 protein: CSVEGPGQCTEAFF
J gene: TRBJ2-7; D gene: .; V gene: TRBV6-1; clone size: many; CDR3 DNA: TGTGCCAGCACTTCGGGAAACTCCTACGAGCAGTACTTC; CDR3 protein: CASTSGNSYEQYF
J gene: TRBJ2-6; D gene: .; V gene: TRBV4-1; clone size: once; CDR3 DNA: TGCGCCAGCAGCCCCCGAAGTCAGACCTCTGGGGCCAACGTCCTGACTTTC; CDR3 protein: CASSPRSQTSGANVLTF
J gene: TRBJ2-1; D gene: .; V gene: TRBV10-1; clone size: .; CDR3 DNA: TGCGCCAGCAGTGAGCCCCCCACAAATGAGCAGTTCTTC; CDR3 protein: CASSEPPTNEQFF
J gene: TRBJ2-7; D gene: .; V gene: TRBV29-1; clone size: .; CDR3 DNA: TGCAGCACCGAGGACAACTACGAGCAGTACTTC; CDR3 protein: CSTEDNYEQYF
J gene: TRBJ1-3; D gene: .; V gene: TRBV6-1; clone size: .; CDR3 DNA: TGTGCCAGCACCGAGTGGGAACATACTGGAAACACCATATATTTT; CDR3 protein: CASTEWEHTGNTIYF
J gene: TRBJ1-5; D gene: .; V gene: TRBV24-1; clone size: .; CDR3 DNA: TGTGCCACCAGTGATTTCAGGTGCAATCAGCCCCAGCATTTT; CDR3 protein: CATSDFRCNQPQHF
J gene: TRBJ1-1; D gene: .; V gene: TRBV2; clone size: few; CDR3 DNA: TGTGCCAGCAGGGGGGAGGGGATAGCTTTCTTT; CDR3 protein: CASRGEGIAFF
J gene: TRBJ1-2; D gene: .; V gene: TRBV28; clone size: .; CDR3 DNA: TGTACCAGCAGTTTACAGGGTAGATGGGATGGTTACACCTTC; CDR3 protein: CTSSLQGRWDGYTF
J gene: TRBJ2-1; D gene: .; V gene: TRBV6-6; clone size: many; CDR3 DNA: TGTGCCAGCAGGATTTTGACAGGCTCCTACAATGAGCAGTTCTTC; CDR3 protein: CASRILTGSYNEQFF
J gene: TRBJ1-1; D gene: .; V gene: TRBV18; clone size: .; CDR3 DNA: TGTGCCAGCTCACCGAGGGACGTTGAAGCTTTCTTT; CDR3 protein: CASSPRDVEAFF
J gene: TRBJ1-1; D gene: .; V gene: TRBV4-2; clone size: many; CDR3 DNA: TGTGCCAGCAGCCAAGATCCCGCAGGGGACACTGAAGCTTTCTTT; CDR3 protein: CASSQDPAGDTEAFF
J gene: TRBJ2-7; D gene: .; V gene: TRBV15; clone size: few; CDR3 DNA: TGTGCCACCAGCAGAGATCGGACGGCTGAGCAGTACTTC; CDR3 protein: CATSRDRTAEQYF
J gene: TRBJ2-7; D gene: .; V gene: TRBV29-1; clone size: many; CDR3 DNA: TGCAGCGTATCCGGGACCCCCGCCTACGAGCAGTACTTC; CDR3 protein: CSVSGTPAYEQYF
J gene: TRBJ1-5; D gene: TRBD1; V gene: TRBV10-3; clone size: .; CDR3 DNA: TGTGCCATCAGCCGGGACAGGGAATTGGGGAACCAGCCCCAGCATTTT; CDR3 protein: CAISRDRELGNQPQHF
J gene: TRBJ2-1; D gene: TRBD2; V gene: TRBV12-3/TRBV12-4; clone size: many; CDR3 DNA: TGTGCCAGCAGACTAGCGGGCGTCGATGAGCAGTTCTTC; CDR3 protein: CASRLAGVDEQFF
J gene: TRBJ2-7; D gene: .; V gene: TRBV4-1; clone size: .; CDR3 DNA: TGCGCCAGCAGCCAAGGGGGGATTCGTCTGGGAGAGCAGTACTTC; CDR3 protein: CASSQGGIRLGEQYF
J gene: TRBJ1-1; D gene: .; V gene: TRBV10-1; clone size: once; CDR3 DNA: TGCGCCAGCAGATCGGGACACATGAACACTGGAGCTTTCTTT; CDR3 protein: CASRSGHMNTGAFF
J gene: TRBJ2-3; D gene: .; V gene: TRBV6-4; clone size: .; CDR3 DNA: TGTGCCAGCAGCCCACGCGAGTCAAGTACGCAGTATTTT; CDR3 protein: CASSPRESSTQYF
J gene: TRBJ1-5; D gene: .; V gene: TRBV7-8; clone size: .; CDR3 DNA: TGTGCCAGCAGCTTAATGGGGGATCAGCCCCAGCATTTC; CDR3 protein: CASSLMGDQPQHF
J gene: TRBJ2-3; D gene: .; V gene: TRBV5-4; clone size: .; CDR3 DNA: TGTGCCAGCAGCTTGGGGGGCACCCAGGGGACGCAGTATTTT; CDR3 protein: CASSLGGTQGTQYF
J gene: TRBJ1-3; D gene: .; V gene: TRBV10-3; clone size: .; CDR3 DNA: TGTGCCATCAGTGATCCAACCCGCTCTGGAAACACCATATATTTT; CDR3 protein: CAISDPTRSGNTIYF
J gene: TRBJ2-2; D gene: TRBD2; V gene: TRBV12-3/TRBV12-4; clone size: .; CDR3 DNA: TGTGCCAGCAGTTTAAACAGCGGGAGTGTGGGGGAGCTGTTTTTT; CDR3 protein: CASSLNSGSVGELFF
J gene: TRBJ2-3; D gene: TRBD1; V gene: TRBV10-3; clone size: many; CDR3 DNA: TGTGCCATCAAAGAACAGGGGCGGACAGATACGCAGTATTTT; CDR3 protein: CAIKEQGRTDTQYF
J gene: TRBJ2-2; D gene: .; V gene: TRBV6-6; clone size: .; CDR3 DNA: TGTGCCAGCAAAGTTGGAGGGGACACCGGGGAGCTGTTTTTT; CDR3 protein: CASKVGGDTGELFF
J gene: TRBJ2-1; D gene: .; V gene: TRBV4-1; clone size: once; CDR3 DNA: TGCGCCAGCAGCCACCTAGGGGGACTGGACGAGCAGTTCTTC; CDR3 protein: CASSHLGGLDEQFF
J gene: TRBJ2-6; D gene: .; V gene: TRBV28; clone size: .; CDR3 DNA: TGTGCCACAAGGGGGGGGGGGGCCAAGGTCCTGACTTTC; CDR3 protein: CATRGGGAKVLTF
J gene: TRBJ2-7; D gene: .; V gene: TRBV7-8; clone size: .; CDR3 DNA: TGTGCCAGTAGCCCTAACAGGGTGAGCTCCTACGAGCAGTACTTC; CDR3 protein: CASSPNRVSSYEQYF
J gene: TRBJ2-3; D gene: TRBD2; V gene: TRBV6-5; clone size: .; CDR3 DNA: TGTGCCAGCAGCCGAAGGACTAGCGGGGTTACAGGTACGCAGTATTTT; CDR3 protein: CASSRRTSGVTGTQYF
J gene: TRBJ1-1; D gene: .; V gene: TRBV12-3/TRBV12-4; clone size: many; CDR3 DNA: TGTGCCAGCAGACCGACAGTGAACACTGAAGCTTTCTTT; CDR3 protein: CASRPTVNTEAFF
J gene: TRBJ2-3; D gene: .; V gene: TRBV29-1; clone size: once; CDR3 DNA: TGCAGCGTTGATGACTGCACAGATACGCAGTACTTT; CDR3 protein: CSVDDCTDTQYF